A selection of T cell receptor beta chains follows, all from one sample in a study of blood T cell repertoires in COVID-19. The table came from immunoSEQ multiplex PCR; TCRdb's copy has only in-frame clones and leaves some out. Here the sample spans about 200,000 clones, approximately 82% being singletons. Sequences were obtained from PBMCs or T cells enriched from blood (not recorded which). These receptors were obtained from a man aged 40-50 years who had recovered from COVID-19. CDR3s include the opening cysteine and the closing phenylalanine or tryptophan. A D gene is named only where the DNA matches it firmly. The listing skips clone size in some rows; elsewhere it reads once, few, many or a size class.

d_gene,v_gene,j_gene,abundance,CDR3nt,CDR3aa
-,TRBV6-6,TRBJ1-3,-,TGTGCCAGCAGTTACATAGGAAACACCATATATTTT,CASSYIGNTIYF
TRBD2,TRBV7-9,TRBJ2-2,-,TGTGCCAGCAGCCCGCCCTCGACTAGCAATGGCGGGGAGCTGTTTTTT,CASSPPSTSNGGELFF
-,TRBV28,TRBJ2-7,-,TGTGCCAGCAGGAGCGGGCCGACGGGCTACGAGCAGTACTTC,CASRSGPTGYEQYF
-,TRBV5-4,TRBJ1-4,-,TGTGCCAGCAGCCCGATTGGTGGGGGGACTAATGAAAAACTGTTTTTT,CASSPIGGGTNEKLFF
TRBD1,TRBV4-2,TRBJ2-4,-,TGTGCCAGCAGCCAAGACAGACAGGGGTGGGGAAACATTCAGTACTTC,CASSQDRQGWGNIQYF
TRBD1,TRBV7-8,TRBJ1-6,-,TGTGCCAGCAGCGCCACCCAGGACAGGGTGCTGTCCCTCCACTTT,CASSATQDRVLSLHF
-,TRBV5-1,TRBJ2-5,few,TGCGCCAGCAGCTTGAATGTTCTTGGCGAGACCCAGTACTTC,CASSLNVLGETQYF
TRBD1,TRBV9,TRBJ1-4,-,TGTGCCAGCAGCGCCCGACAGGGGGCGAGGGAAAAACTGTTTTTT,CASSARQGAREKLFF
TRBD1,TRBV5-1,TRBJ1-2,-,TGCGCCAGCAGCTCCGGACAGGGGAGCTATGGCTACACCTTC,CASSSGQGSYGYTF
TRBD1,TRBV6-5,TRBJ1-2,-,TGTGCCAGCGGCGACAGGGGGCGGAGAACCTATGGCTACACCTTC,CASGDRGRRTYGYTF
-,TRBV7-3,TRBJ2-6,once,TGTGCCAGCAGCTTCGGGACAAGCCCTCTGAGTGCTGGGGCCAACGTCCTGACTTTC,CASSFGTSPLSAGANVLTF
TRBD1,TRBV6-2/TRBV6-3,TRBJ1-5,-,TGTGCCAGCAGTCGACCGGGACAGGGAGGAGGGCAGCCCCAGCATTTT,CASSRPGQGGGQPQHF
TRBD1,TRBV7-3,TRBJ2-1,-,TGTGCCAGCAGCCCAGGGGGCCGGGCCTACAATGAGCAGTTCTTC,CASSPGGRAYNEQFF
TRBD1,TRBV24-1,TRBJ2-1,-,TGTGCCACCAGTAGGGGACAGGGGGTGAATGAGCAGTTCTTC,CATSRGQGVNEQFF
-,TRBV5-1,TRBJ1-1,-,TGCGCCAGCAGCTTGGGGACGGGAAGGTTGAACACTGAAGCTTTCTTT,CASSLGTGRLNTEAFF
TRBD1,TRBV27,TRBJ2-5,-,TGTGCCAGCAGTTTTTGGTCAGGGGGTACAGAGACCCAGTACTTC,CASSFWSGGTETQYF
TRBD1,TRBV5-5,TRBJ2-1,few,TGTGCCAGCAGCTTGGGGGGGACAGCATATGAGCAGTTCTTC,CASSLGGTAYEQFF
TRBD2,TRBV5-1,TRBJ2-3,-,TGCGCCAGCAGACCAGCGGGGGGCACAGATACGCAGTATTTT,CASRPAGGTDTQYF
-,TRBV18,TRBJ1-5,few,TGTGCCAGCTCATTACAGGGCCAGCCCCAGCATTTT,CASSLQGQPQHF
TRBD1,TRBV18,TRBJ1-5,-,TGTGCCAGCTCACCAGGGACAGGACAGCCCCAGCATTTT,CASSPGTGQPQHF
-,TRBV30,TRBJ2-3,-,TGTGCCTGGAGTGTACGTGTATTTAGTACAGATACGCAGTATTTT,CAWSVRVFSTDTQYF
TRBD1,TRBV28,TRBJ1-5,-,TGTGCCAGCAGCAAGACAGGGAGAAGCAATCAGCCCCAGCATTTT,CASSKTGRSNQPQHF
-,TRBV2,TRBJ1-3,-,TGTGCCAGCACTGAACAGGGTTCTGCTGGAAACACCATATATTTT,CASTEQGSAGNTIYF
-,TRBV28,TRBJ1-5,once,TGTGCCAGCAGTTTATCCCCAGTGCATCAGCCCCAGCATTTT,CASSLSPVHQPQHF
-,TRBV7-2,TRBJ2-1,-,TGTGCCAGCAGCTTAGCGCTACAGGGCAATGAGCAGTTCTTC,CASSLALQGNEQFF
TRBD1,TRBV10-2,TRBJ1-1,-,TGCGCCAGCAGTGTCAACAGGGGGCTCACTGAAGCTTTCTTT,CASSVNRGLTEAFF
-,TRBV14,TRBJ1-6,-,TGTGCCAGCAGCCAAGCTACGGGTGTGTCACCCCTCCACTTT,CASSQATGVSPLHF
-,TRBV4-2,TRBJ2-6,-,TGTGCCAGCAGCCACCTAATGGCGGGGGCTTCTGGGGCCAACGTCCTGACTTTC,CASSHLMAGASGANVLTF
-,TRBV15,TRBJ1-5,few,TGTGCCACCACCGAAGGTGGGGGGGCGCAGCCCCAGCATTTT,CATTEGGGAQPQHF
TRBD2,TRBV2,TRBJ2-5,-,TGTGCCAGCAGCTGGGACTCAAGGCCTCTAGCGGGGCAAGAGACCCAGTACTTC,CASSWDSRPLAGQETQYF
TRBD1,TRBV28,TRBJ2-7,-,TGTGCCAGCAGTTTCGGACAGGGGTTAGAGCAGTACTTC,CASSFGQGLEQYF
TRBD1,TRBV28,TRBJ1-2,-,TGTGCCAGCAGTGCGACAGGGCACTATGGCTACACCTTC,CASSATGHYGYTF
-,TRBV7-9,TRBJ1-3,-,TGTGCCAGCAGCTCCCCTTACCCGAGGGTTGGAAACACCATATATTTT,CASSSPYPRVGNTIYF
-,TRBV28,TRBJ1-6,-,TGTGCCATCATACCTAGGGAAGGGGCGAATTCACCCCTCCACTTT,CAIIPREGANSPLHF
TRBD1,TRBV5-1,TRBJ1-1,-,TGCGCCAGCAGCTTGGCTGGGACAGGGGGTATCACTGAAGCTTTCTTT,CASSLAGTGGITEAFF
TRBD2,TRBV13,TRBJ2-3,-,TGTGCCAGCAGCCCTAGAGCGGGAGGTGGGGCAGATACGCAGTATTTT,CASSPRAGGGADTQYF
TRBD1,TRBV2,TRBJ1-1,-,TGTGCCAGCAGTGAAGCGACAGGGGTAGCTTTCTTT,CASSEATGVAFF
TRBD1,TRBV12-3/TRBV12-4,TRBJ1-5,-,TGTGCCAGCAGTTTTGGGACAGAGACTAAATCTGCATTT,CASSFGTETKSAF
TRBD2,TRBV10-2,TRBJ2-7,few,TGCGCCAGCAGTATTAGCGGGAGGACCTACGAGCAGTACTTC,CASSISGRTYEQYF
-,TRBV4-3,TRBJ1-4,-,TGCGCCAGCAGCGCCTACTACATCGCTAATGAAAAACTGTTTTTT,CASSAYYIANEKLFF
-,TRBV7-9,TRBJ1-4,few,TGTGCCAGCAGCTTAGGGGCTGAAAAACTGTTTTTT,CASSLGAEKLFF
-,TRBV3-1/TRBV3-2,TRBJ1-5,once,TGTGCCAGCAGCCAAGATCAGGCAGGGAATCAGCCCCAGCATTTT,CASSQDQAGNQPQHF
-,TRBV5-1,TRBJ2-7,-,TGCGCCAGCAGCTTGCGGCTCCAGGCCCCCGAGCAGTACTTC,CASSLRLQAPEQYF
TRBD1,TRBV30,TRBJ1-3,-,TGTGCCTGGTCTACTGGGACAGGATTTGGAAACACCATATATTTT,CAWSTGTGFGNTIYF
TRBD2,TRBV4-1,TRBJ2-7,-,TGCGCCAGCAGGAGGACTAGCGGGAGTTTACACGAGCAGTACTTC,CASRRTSGSLHEQYF
-,TRBV11-2,TRBJ2-7,-,TGTGCCAGCAGCTTAGTCACCGGAGCCTACGAGCAGTACTTC,CASSLVTGAYEQYF